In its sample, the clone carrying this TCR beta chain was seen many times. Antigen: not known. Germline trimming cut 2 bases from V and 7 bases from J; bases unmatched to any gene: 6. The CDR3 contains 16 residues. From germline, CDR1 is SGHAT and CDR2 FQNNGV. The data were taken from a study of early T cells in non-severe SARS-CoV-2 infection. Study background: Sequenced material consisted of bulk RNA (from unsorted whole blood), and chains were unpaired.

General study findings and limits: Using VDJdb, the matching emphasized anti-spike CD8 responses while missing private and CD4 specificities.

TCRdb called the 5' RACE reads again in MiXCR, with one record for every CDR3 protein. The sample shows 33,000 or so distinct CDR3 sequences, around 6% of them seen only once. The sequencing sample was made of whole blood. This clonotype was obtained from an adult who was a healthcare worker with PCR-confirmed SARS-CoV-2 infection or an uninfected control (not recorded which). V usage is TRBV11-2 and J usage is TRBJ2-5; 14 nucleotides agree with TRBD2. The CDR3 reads CASSLPSGTSGRTQYF. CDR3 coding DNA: TGTGCCAGCAGCTTACCTTCCGGGACTAGCGGGAGGACCCAGTACTTC.